This TCR beta chain was sequenced in a study of blood T cell repertoires in COVID-19 (dated by TCRdb to about 2020). At the level of the whole study: Samples from collaborators originated in the United States, Italy and Spain and spanned both the acute and convalescent phases of COVID-19. The material from the prospective study consisted of cDNA or gDNA derived from T cells, B-cell-depleted T cells, or PBMCs. Subjects who had been exposed to COVID-19, were actively infected with it, or had recovered from it provided the deeply sampled blood TCRbeta repertoires that made up the dataset. The repertoires were released in a freely available public database meant as a resource for research on the immune response to SARS-CoV-2. The samples were drawn from the first 160 participants of the ongoing ImmuneRACE study and from about 1,200 subjects provided by 6 global collaborators. Nearly every sample came with metadata listing a de-identified subject ID, COVID-19 status, age in years and sex. HLA class I and class II types, where available, came from metadata supplied by the sample provider rather than from assay-based typing. Overall study results and their limits: The quantity of clinical and demographic metadata differed by source and by participant and was supplied without curation.

Points on this clone: Its cognate antigen has yet to be identified. Per-base quality was not reported, and no clone a single base away is much larger than it.

Each collaborating institution followed its own protocols to collect whole blood in K2EDTA tubes. For TCRbeta analysis, collaborators shipped samples as frozen whole blood, isolated PBMCs, or DNA extracted from either of those sample types. The germline V gene supplies CDR1 SGHDT and CDR2 YYEEEE. Including cysteine and phenylalanine, the CDR3 has 17 amino acids. Only the CDR3 DNA stays, 51 bases, in frame from base 1. V trim: 2 bases; J trim: 1 base; unmatched bases: 7. TCRbeta CDR3 regions were amplified from genomic DNA using the immunoSEQ Assay, a bias-controlled multiplex PCR. On the authors' methods: The number of nucleated cells in each sample was estimated by amplification of reference gene primers within the assay. Sequence reads were collapsed and filtered to measure the absolute abundance of every unique TCRbeta CDR3 rearrangement. For each sample, productive Simpson clonality was calculated as the square root of Simpson's diversity index over productive rearrangements. As stored in TCRdb, this immuneACCESS dataset retains in-frame rearrangements with V and J assigned. A fraction of the clones does not appear; measured against another copy, unresolved V genes explain less than half of the discrepancy, and the remainder lacks a known reason. Clonal size and the V and J genes are those of that table, whereas D and trimming came from the DNA. This sample has about 400,000 clones in its table, and approximately 86% of those were observed once. Under 3% of the sample belongs to the ten largest clones.

The clonotype was recovered from a human donor in a cohort sampled during active COVID-19. The sequence links TRBV5-6 to TRBJ2-2; 8 of the junction bases match TRBD2. Sequenced sample: peripheral blood. The CDR3 region reads CASSFTRLARNTGELFF. Here is the DNA: TGTGCCAGCAGCTTTACCCGACTAGCGCGGAACACCGGGGAGCTGTTTTTT.